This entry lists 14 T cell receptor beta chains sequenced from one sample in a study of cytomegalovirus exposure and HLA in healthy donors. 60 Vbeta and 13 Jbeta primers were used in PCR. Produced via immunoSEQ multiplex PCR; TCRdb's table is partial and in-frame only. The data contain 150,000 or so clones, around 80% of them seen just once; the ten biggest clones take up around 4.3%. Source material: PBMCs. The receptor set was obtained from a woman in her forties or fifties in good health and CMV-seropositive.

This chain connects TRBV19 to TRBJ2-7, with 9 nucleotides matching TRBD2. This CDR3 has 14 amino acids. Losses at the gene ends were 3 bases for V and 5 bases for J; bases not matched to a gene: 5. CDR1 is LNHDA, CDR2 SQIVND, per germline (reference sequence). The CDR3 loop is CASSMQRTSDEQYF. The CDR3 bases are TGTGCCAGTAGTATGCAAAGGACTAGCGACGAGCAGTACTTC.

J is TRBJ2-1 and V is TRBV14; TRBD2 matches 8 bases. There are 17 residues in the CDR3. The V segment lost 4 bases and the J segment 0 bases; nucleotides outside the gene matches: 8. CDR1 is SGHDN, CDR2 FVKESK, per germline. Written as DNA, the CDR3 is TGTGCCAGCAGCCTTACTAGCGGTAGTAGCTCCTACAATGAGCAGTTCTTC. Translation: CASSLTSGSSSYNEQFF.

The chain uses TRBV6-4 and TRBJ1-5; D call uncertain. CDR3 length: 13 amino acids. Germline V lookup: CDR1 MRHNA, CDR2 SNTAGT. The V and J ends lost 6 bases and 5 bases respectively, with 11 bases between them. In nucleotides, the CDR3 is TGTGCCAGCAGACCTCGAGAGGATCAGCCCCAGCATTTT. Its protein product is CASRPREDQPQHF.

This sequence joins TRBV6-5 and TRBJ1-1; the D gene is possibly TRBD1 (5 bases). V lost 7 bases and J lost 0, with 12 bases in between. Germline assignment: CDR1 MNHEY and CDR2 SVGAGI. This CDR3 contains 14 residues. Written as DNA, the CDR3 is TGTGCCAGCAAATCAGACAGAGTGAACACTGAAGCTTTCTTT. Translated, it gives CASKSDRVNTEAFF.

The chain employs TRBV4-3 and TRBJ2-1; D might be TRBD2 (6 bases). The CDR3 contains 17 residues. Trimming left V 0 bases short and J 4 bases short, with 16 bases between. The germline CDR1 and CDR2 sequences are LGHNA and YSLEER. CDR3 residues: CASSQDQWGVSYNEQFF. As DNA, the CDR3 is TGCGCCAGCAGCCAAGATCAGTGGGGGGTATCATACAATGAGCAGTTCTTC.

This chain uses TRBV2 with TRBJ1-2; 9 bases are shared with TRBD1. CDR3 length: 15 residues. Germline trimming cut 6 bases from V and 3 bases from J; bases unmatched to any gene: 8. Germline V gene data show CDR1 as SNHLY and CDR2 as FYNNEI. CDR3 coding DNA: TGTGCCAGCAGACAAACCGGGACAGGGTACTATGGCTACACCTTC. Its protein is CASRQTGTGYYGYTF. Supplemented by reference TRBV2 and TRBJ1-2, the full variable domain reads EPEVTQTPSHQVTQMGQEVILRCVPISNHLYFYWYRQILGQKVEFLVSFYNNEISEKSEIFDDQFSVERPDGSNFTLKIRSTKLEDSAMYFCASRQTGTGYYGYTFGSGTRLTVV.

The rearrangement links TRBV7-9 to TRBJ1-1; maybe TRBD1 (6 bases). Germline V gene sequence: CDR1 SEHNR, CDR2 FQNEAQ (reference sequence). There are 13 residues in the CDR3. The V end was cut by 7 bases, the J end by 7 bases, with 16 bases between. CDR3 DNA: TGTGCCAGCACCCCTCACGGGGGGCTTGAAGCTTTCTTT. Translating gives CASTPHGGLEAFF.

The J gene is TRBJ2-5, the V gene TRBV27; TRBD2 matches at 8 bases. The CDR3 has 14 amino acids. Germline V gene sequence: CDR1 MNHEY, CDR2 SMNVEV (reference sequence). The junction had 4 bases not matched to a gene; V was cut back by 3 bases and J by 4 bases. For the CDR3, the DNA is TGTGCCAGCAGTTTCTTAGCGGGGCGAGAGACCCAGTACTTC. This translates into CASSFLAGRETQYF.

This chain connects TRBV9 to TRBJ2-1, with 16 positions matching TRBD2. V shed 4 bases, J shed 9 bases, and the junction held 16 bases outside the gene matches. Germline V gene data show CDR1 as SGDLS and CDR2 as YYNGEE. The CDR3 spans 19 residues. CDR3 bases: TGTGCCAGCAGCCCATACGCTATAGGGACTAGCGGGGGGGCGGGTGAGCAGTTCTTC. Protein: CASSPYAIGTSGGAGEQFF.

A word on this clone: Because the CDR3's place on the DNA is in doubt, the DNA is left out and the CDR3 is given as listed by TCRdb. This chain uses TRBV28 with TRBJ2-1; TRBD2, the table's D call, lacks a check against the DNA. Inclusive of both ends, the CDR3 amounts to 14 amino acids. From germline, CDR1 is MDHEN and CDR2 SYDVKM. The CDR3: CASILAGGYNEQFF.

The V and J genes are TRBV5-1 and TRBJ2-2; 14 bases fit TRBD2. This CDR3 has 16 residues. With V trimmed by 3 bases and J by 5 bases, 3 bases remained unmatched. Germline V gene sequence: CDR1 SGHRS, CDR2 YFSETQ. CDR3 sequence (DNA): TGCGCCAGCAGCTCCCGACTAGCGGGAGGGACCGGGGAGCTGTTTTTT. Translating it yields CASSSRLAGGTGELFF.

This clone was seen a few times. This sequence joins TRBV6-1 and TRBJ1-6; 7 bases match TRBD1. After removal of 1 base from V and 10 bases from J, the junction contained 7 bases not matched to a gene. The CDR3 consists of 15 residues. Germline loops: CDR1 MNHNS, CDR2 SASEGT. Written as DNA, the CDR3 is TGTGCCAGCAGTGAAGGGGGTAGGGGGCAATCACCCCTCCACTTT. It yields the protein CASSEGGRGQSPLHF.

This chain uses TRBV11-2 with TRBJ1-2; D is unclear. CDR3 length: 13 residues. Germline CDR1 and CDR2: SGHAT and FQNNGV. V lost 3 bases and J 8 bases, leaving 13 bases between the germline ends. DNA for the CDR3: TGTGCCAGCAGCTTCAGAGAGGGCGGGGGCTACACCTTC. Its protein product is CASSFREGGGYTF.

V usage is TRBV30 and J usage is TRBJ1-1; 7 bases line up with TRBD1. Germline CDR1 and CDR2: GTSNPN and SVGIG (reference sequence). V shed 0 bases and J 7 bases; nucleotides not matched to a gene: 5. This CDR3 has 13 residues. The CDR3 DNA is TGTGCCTGGAGTGTTCTCAGGGACAGTGAAGCTTTCTTT. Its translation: CAWSVLRDSEAFF.